Each of the 8 T cell receptor beta chains below was sequenced from the same sample in a study of blood T cell repertoires in COVID-19. Sequenced by immunoSEQ multiplex PCR; TCRdb stores in-frame clones only, minus some. The profile shows fewer than 95,000 clones, around 88% of them singletons. Sequencing was performed on peripheral blood. These receptors were obtained from a woman older than 75 with acute or convalescent COVID-19.

The sample holds a few counts of this clone. This chain uses TRBV7-9 with TRBJ2-7; 12 bases align to TRBD1. V trimming: 5 bases; J trimming: 5 bases; junction bases outside the gene matches: 7. Germline values: CDR1 SEHNR, CDR2 FQNEAQ (reference sequence). The CDR3 loop spans 15 amino acids. The CDR3 spells CASSPRGQGANEQYF. The CDR3 DNA is TGTGCCAGCAGCCCAAGGGGACAGGGGGCTAACGAGCAGTACTTC.

The chain links TRBV19 to TRBJ2-2, with D tentatively TRBD2 (6 bases). Germline V gene lookup returns CDR1 LNHDA and CDR2 SQIVND (reference sequence). The CDR3 totals 13 residues. V was shortened by 6 bases and J by 6 bases, with 11 bases between the two germline ends. The CDR3 DNA follows: TGTGCCAGTAGGCGGGATGGAGCCGGGGAGCTGTTTTTT. It codes for CASRRDGAGELFF.

The V and J genes are TRBV6-5 and TRBJ1-4; D remains unclear. Trimming shortened V by 6 bases and J by 7 bases, and 18 bases separated the two germline ends. Germline CDR1 reads MNHEY; CDR2 reads SVGAGI. The CDR3 covers 15 residues. The CDR3 DNA reads as TGTGCCAGCAGACCCCCAAGTTCGCGGGGTGAAAAACTGTTTTTT. Its protein is CASRPPSSRGEKLFF.

The chain combines TRBV2 with TRBJ1-2; D may be TRBD1 (6 bases). Germline V gene lookup returns CDR1 SNHLY and CDR2 FYNNEI. The CDR3 has 15 amino acids. Trimming removed 6 bases from V and 2 bases from J, with 16 bases in between. Here the CDR3 reads CASSANRAINYGYTF. The CDR3 nucleotides read TGTGCCAGCAGCGCTAACAGGGCCATAAACTATGGCTACACCTTC.

This clone was seen just once. The J gene is TRBJ2-7, the V gene TRBV6-6, with 9 bases fitting TRBD1. Trimming at V came to 7 bases and at J to 6 bases, leaving 10 bases not matched to a gene. CDR1 is MNHNY, CDR2 SVGAGI, per germline (reference sequence). This CDR3 spans 14 amino acids. CDR3 sequence (DNA): TGTGCCAGCACCGGGGGGACAGGGTCCCGCGAGCAGTACTTC. This sequence encodes CASTGGTGSREQYF.

CDR3 DNA: TGTGCCAGCAGCCAAGTTTATAGCAATCAGCCCCAGCATTTT. Translation gives CASSQVYSNQPQHF. The V gene is TRBV3-1 (or the pseudogene TRBV3-2), the J gene TRBJ1-5, with unresolved D. Germline V CDR1 and CDR2: LGHDT, YNNKEL (reference sequence). V gave up 1 base and J gave up 0 bases, with 4 bases separating them. This CDR3 is built from 14 residues.

V gene TRBV6-5 combines with J gene TRBJ1-1, with TRBD1 matching over 7 bases. The germline V gene has CDR1 MNHEY and CDR2 SVGAGI. The CDR3 extends over 15 amino acids. V shed 2 bases and J 1 base; nucleotides not matched to a gene: 4. CDR3 region: CASSYRGQPNTEAFF. The CDR3 nucleotides read TGTGCCAGCAGTTACCGGGGACAGCCGAACACTGAAGCTTTCTTT.

This chain joins TRBV20-1 and TRBJ2-1; D remains ambiguous. The CDR3 contains 11 residues. Germline CDR1 and CDR2: DFQATT and SNEGSKA (reference sequence). Trimming cost V 6 bases and J 5 bases, with 8 bases left between them. CDR3 sequence: CSATYDNEQFF. In DNA form, the CDR3 reads TGCAGTGCAACATACGACAATGAGCAGTTCTTC.